The 22 T cell receptor beta chains below all came from one sample that was sequenced in a study of T cell responses to AZD1222 COVID-19 vaccine. Sequenced by immunoSEQ multiplex PCR; TCRdb stores in-frame clones only, minus some. This sample carries more than 150,000 clones, about 89% of them seen once, and the ten largest clones take 3% to 3.5%. Here the sequenced sample was peripheral blood, taken 28 days after the second AZD1222 dose. The receptor source for this set is an adult who received the AZD1222 COVID-19 vaccine.

The chain carries TRBV24-1 and TRBJ2-1; 10 nucleotides line up with TRBD1. Germline V CDR1 and CDR2: KGHDR, SFDVKD. This CDR3 spans 12 amino acids. The junction had 6 bases not matched to a gene; V was cut back by 12 bases and J by 8 bases. In DNA form, the CDR3 reads TGTGCCGGGGGGACAGGGGCACATGAGCAGTTCTTC. Translation gives CAGGTGAHEQFF.

The rearrangement links TRBV5-1 to TRBJ2-7, with D perhaps TRBD1 or TRBD2 (5 bases each). The ends were cut back, 0 bases at V and 0 bases at J, with 10 bases in the middle. Germline V gene lookup returns CDR1 SGHRS and CDR2 YFSETQ. The CDR3 sequence is 15 residues long. The CDR3 sequence: CASSLDPGSSYEQYF. CDR3 sequence (DNA): TGCGCCAGCAGCTTGGATCCAGGGAGCTCCTACGAGCAGTACTTC.

Note on this clone: Its ends do not fully match the called genes, so a read error is possible. The chain combines TRBV7-9 with TRBJ2-3; the match to TRBD1 covers 8 bases. The CDR3 consists of 19 residues. The germline V gene encodes CDR1 SEHNR and CDR2 FQNEAQ (reference sequence). CDR3 residues: CASSLARDRRRYYQSTQYF. The CDR3 region has the DNA TGTGCCAGTAGCTTAGCCCGGGACAGGAGACGATATTACCAAAGTACGCAGTATTTT.

The chain is built from TRBV1 and TRBJ2-7. TRBV1 is listed as a pseudogene. The CDR3 length is 13 residues. In nucleotides, the CDR3 is TGCACCAGCAGCCAAGTTGATACCTACGAGCAGTACTTC. It translates to CTSSQVDTYEQYF.

The rearrangement joins TRBV7-9 to TRBJ1-1; unclear D gene. This CDR3 spans 12 amino acids. The ends were cut back, 2 bases at V and 7 bases at J, with 8 bases in the middle. Germline loops: CDR1 SEHNR, CDR2 FQNEAQ (reference sequence). The CDR3 nucleotides read TGTGCCAGCAGCTTAATAGGCCTTGAAGCTTTCTTT. This translates into CASSLIGLEAFF.

The CDR3 region has the DNA TGTGCCAGCAGCCAAGTCCCCCTAGCGGGACCAACCTACGAGCAGTACTTC. This sequence encodes CASSQVPLAGPTYEQYF. This sequence joins TRBV3-1 (or the pseudogene TRBV3-2) and TRBJ2-7; the match to TRBD2 covers 9 bases. With V trimmed by 1 base and J by 2 bases, 9 bases remained unmatched. CDR3 size: 17 residues. The germline V gene encodes CDR1 LGHDT and CDR2 YNNKEL (reference sequence).

This chain connects TRBV27 to TRBJ2-2, with no clear D. CDR3 length: 11 amino acids. Deletions cut 7 bases from V and 7 bases from J, with 7 bases between. Germline CDR1 MNHEY, CDR2 SMNVEV (reference sequence). The CDR3 spells CASKGGGELFF. The DNA for the CDR3 is TGTGCCAGCAAGGGTGGCGGGGAGCTGTTTTTT.

The gene calls are TRBV3-1 (or the pseudogene TRBV3-2) and TRBJ1-1; D possibly corresponds to TRBD1 (5 bases). The CDR3 extends over 17 amino acids. CDR1 LGHDT and CDR2 YNNKEL come from the germline V gene (reference sequence). V was trimmed by 4 bases and J by 0 bases, leaving 18 bases between them. The CDR3 DNA sequence: TGTGCCAGCAGCCCCCGGAGGGGCAGACCACTGAACACTGAAGCTTTCTTT. The encoded protein is CASSPRRGRPLNTEAFF.

The chain is built from TRBV18 and TRBJ2-1, with 8 positions matching TRBD2. This CDR3 has 17 amino acids. Germline V gene data show CDR1 as KGHSH and CDR2 as LQKENI. The junction had 11 bases not matched to a gene; V was cut back by 1 base and J by 6 bases. This CDR3 is CASSPRSSGIVGNEQFF. CDR3 nucleotide sequence: TGTGCCAGCTCACCACGGAGTAGCGGGATCGTAGGCAATGAGCAGTTCTTC.

This clone has only one observation. V and J are TRBV7-9 and TRBJ1-4; D ambiguous. CDR1 and CDR2 (germline): SEHNR, FQNEAQ (reference sequence). The germline V and J ends were trimmed by 5 bases and 4 bases, with 14 bases remaining between them. The CDR3 extends over 15 amino acids. The CDR3 sequence is CASSLESGFNEKLFF. CDR3 DNA sequence: TGTGCCAGCAGCCTAGAGTCTGGATTTAATGAAAAACTGTTTTTT.

The V call is TRBV28, the J call TRBJ2-3; perhaps TRBD1 as D (5 bases). Per germline, CDR1 MDHEN and CDR2 SYDVKM. Trimming stripped 6 bases from V and 1 base from J, with 14 bases between. This CDR3 is 15 amino acids long. The DNA of the CDR3 is TGTGCCAGCAGGTCCCAGGGTTTAGGCACAGATACGCAGTATTTT. Amino acid sequence: CASRSQGLGTDTQYF.

The chain carries TRBV10-3 and TRBJ1-5; D is possibly TRBD1 (5 bases). This CDR3 has 16 amino acids. CDR1 and CDR2 (germline): ENHRY, SYGVKD. Trimming left V 0 bases short and J 0 bases short, with 9 bases between. The CDR3 region is CAISESDRSSNQPQHF. DNA for the CDR3: TGTGCCATCAGTGAGTCCGACAGATCTAGCAATCAGCCCCAGCATTTT.

V and J are TRBV2 and TRBJ1-5, with D perhaps matching TRBD1 (5 bases). The CDR3 is made up of 16 amino acids. V was cut by 4 bases and J by 0 bases, with 13 bases left in between. CDR1 is SNHLY and CDR2 is FYNNEI in the germline V gene. CDR3 coding DNA: TGTGCCAGCAGTGGACAGTTGCCCGATAGCAATCAGCCCCAGCATTTT. It specifies CASSGQLPDSNQPQHF.

This chain joins TRBV20-1 and TRBJ2-1; a weak D match, TRBD2 (6 bases). The CDR3 runs 11 residues. Germline CDR1 is DFQATT and CDR2 is SNEGSKA (reference sequence). CDR3 in DNA: TGCAGCGCGCGGGGACACAATGAGCAGTTCTTC. Amino acids: CSARGHNEQFF.

The chain couples TRBV4-3 to TRBJ1-5; D ambiguous. This CDR3 is 16 amino acids long. Germline V lookup: CDR1 LGHNA, CDR2 YSLEER. With 0 bases removed from V and 7 bases from J, the gap between germline ends came to 16 bases. The CDR3 coding sequence is TGCGCCAGCAGCCAAGATCTCGCCACCCCAGGACAGCCCCAGCATTTT. This translates into CASSQDLATPGQPQHF.

The chain carries TRBV5-6 and TRBJ1-2; D gene unclear. V was pared by 1 base and J by 6 bases, with 13 bases between. There are 14 residues in the CDR3. Germline lookup yields CDR1 SGHDT and CDR2 YYEEEE. The CDR3 is CASSLWYPGNGYTF. DNA of the CDR3: TGTGCCAGCAGCTTGTGGTACCCTGGTAATGGCTACACCTTC.

The chain carries TRBV4-1 and TRBJ2-3, with a weak D call TRBD2 (6 bases). Germline V gives CDR1 MGHRA, CDR2 YSYEKL. V lost 4 bases, J lost 2 bases, and 13 bases lay in between. The CDR3 is made up of 15 amino acids. The CDR3 sequence is CASSRGDLPTDTQYF. The CDR3 nucleotides read TGCGCCAGCAGCCGCGGGGATTTACCCACAGATACGCAGTATTTT.

The chain carries TRBV28 and TRBJ2-1, with TRBD2 identical over 8 bases. This CDR3 region has 14 residues. Germline lookup yields CDR1 MDHEN and CDR2 SYDVKM. V dropped 7 bases and J dropped 13; count of bases not matched to a gene: 15. CDR3 coding DNA: TGTGCCAGCACGCTCCCCCGTCAGCGGGGGACACAGTTCTTC. This codes for CASTLPRQRGTQFF. Full variable domain (outside the CDR3, taken from reference TRBV28 and TRBJ2-1): DVKVTQSSRYLVKRTGEKVFLECVQDMDHENMFWYRQDPGLGLRLIYFSYDVKMKEKGDIPEGYSVSREKKERFSLILESASTNQTSMYLCASTLPRQRGTQFFGPGTRLTVL.

The genes are TRBV4-2 and TRBJ2-7; 7 bases align to TRBD1. Germline trimming cut 0 bases from V and 4 bases from J; bases unmatched to any gene: 18. Germline V gene data show CDR1 as LGHNA and CDR2 as YNFKEQ. The CDR3 runs to 19 residues. The CDR3 spells CASSQDIQGQRQRGYEQYF. CDR3 nucleotide sequence: TGTGCCAGCAGCCAAGATATACAGGGACAGCGCCAGAGAGGGTACGAGCAGTACTTC.

The chain uses TRBV28 and TRBJ2-3; 8 positions agree with TRBD1. This CDR3 comprises 13 residues. Germline V CDR1 and CDR2: MDHEN, SYDVKM. J gave up 6 bases and V 2 bases, and 1 base lay outside the gene matches. CDR3 in DNA: TGTGCCAGCAGTTTACAGGGGGCTGATACGCAGTATTTT. Its protein is CASSLQGADTQYF. Supplemented by reference TRBV28 and TRBJ2-3, the full variable domain reads DVKVTQSSRYLVKRTGEKVFLECVQDMDHENMFWYRQDPGLGLRLIYFSYDVKMKEKGDIPEGYSVSREKKERFSLILESASTNQTSMYLCASSLQGADTQYFGPGTRLTVL.

V gene TRBV9 combines with J gene TRBJ2-2; 13 bases agree with TRBD2. The CDR3 sequence is 17 residues long. Trimming took 4 bases from V and 6 from J; bases not matched to a gene: 9. The germline V gene encodes CDR1 SGDLS and CDR2 YYNGEE. This chain's CDR3 is CASSPLTSGRASGELFF. The CDR3 DNA follows: TGTGCCAGCAGCCCCCTAACTAGCGGGAGGGCGTCCGGGGAGCTGTTTTTT.

The gene calls are TRBV28 and TRBJ2-4, with 8 positions matching TRBD2. The germline V gene has CDR1 MDHEN and CDR2 SYDVKM. The CDR3 totals 20 residues. J gave up 0 bases and V 5 bases, and 18 bases lay outside the gene matches. The DNA for the CDR3 is TGTGCCAGCAGTCCTCGGACTAGCTCAGGCTATAAACTAGCCAAAAACATTCAGTACTTC. It yields the protein CASSPRTSSGYKLAKNIQYF.